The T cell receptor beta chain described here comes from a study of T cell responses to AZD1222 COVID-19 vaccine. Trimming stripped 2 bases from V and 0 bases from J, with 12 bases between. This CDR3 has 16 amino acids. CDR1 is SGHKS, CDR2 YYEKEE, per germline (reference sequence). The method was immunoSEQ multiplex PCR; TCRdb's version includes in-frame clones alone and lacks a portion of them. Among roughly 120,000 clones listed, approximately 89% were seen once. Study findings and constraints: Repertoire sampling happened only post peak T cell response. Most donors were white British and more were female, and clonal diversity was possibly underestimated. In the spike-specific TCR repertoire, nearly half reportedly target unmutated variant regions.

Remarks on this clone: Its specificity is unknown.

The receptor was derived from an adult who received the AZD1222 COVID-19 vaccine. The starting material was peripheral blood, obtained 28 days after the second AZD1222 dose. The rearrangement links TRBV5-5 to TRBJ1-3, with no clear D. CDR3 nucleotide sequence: TGTGCCAGCAGCTTCCTGGCGGAAACCTCTGGAAACACCATATATTTT. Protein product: CASSFLAETSGNTIYF.